Shown below are 8 T cell receptor beta chains from a single sample sequenced in a study of blood T cell repertoires in COVID-19. Produced via immunoSEQ multiplex PCR; TCRdb's table is partial and in-frame only. The table includes roughly 250,000 clones, around nine tenths detected once. The sequenced sample was peripheral blood. These receptors were collected from a man aged 25 to 40 with acute or convalescent COVID-19.

This chain uses TRBV6-5 with TRBJ2-7; 8 bases map to TRBD1. Looked up from germline, CDR1 is MNHEY and CDR2 is SVGAGI. The CDR3 runs 14 residues. Losses at the gene ends were 6 bases for V and 6 bases for J; bases not matched to a gene: 10. The CDR3, as DNA: TGTGCCAGCAGCATAGACAGGGGCTTGATCGAGCAGTACTTC. This sequence encodes CASSIDRGLIEQYF.

The V and J genes are TRBV5-1 and TRBJ2-1, with 11 bases that match TRBD2. In germline, CDR1 is SGHRS, CDR2 YFSETQ. J gave up 5 bases and V 4 bases, and 5 bases lay outside the gene matches. CDR3 size: 15 residues. The CDR3: CASSRKTSGDNEQFF. CDR3 sequence (DNA): TGCGCCAGCAGCCGGAAGACTAGCGGGGACAATGAGCAGTTCTTC. The whole variable domain, remainder taken from reference TRBV5-1 and TRBJ2-1, is KAGVTQTPRYLIKTRGQQVTLSCSPISGHRSVSWYQQTPGQGLQFLFEYFSETQRNKGNFPGRFSGRQFSNSRSEMNVSTLELGDSALYLCASSRKTSGDNEQFFGPGTRLTVL.

This chain uses TRBV5-4 with TRBJ2-5; no clear D. V was pared by 0 bases and J by 1 base, with 4 bases between. The CDR3 has 13 residues. Germline V gene sequence: CDR1 SGHNT, CDR2 YYREEE (reference sequence). The CDR3 loop is CASSLASQETQYF. The CDR3 DNA is TGTGCCAGCAGCTTGGCCTCCCAAGAGACCCAGTACTTC.

This chain uses TRBV28 with TRBJ1-5, with D hard to call. Germline V gene lookup returns CDR1 MDHEN and CDR2 SYDVKM. The CDR3 covers 16 residues. Trimming removed 5 bases from V and 0 bases from J, with 14 bases in between. The CDR3 DNA reads as TGTGCCAGCAGTCGGGTCTCCCTCAATAGCAATCAGCCCCAGCATTTT. Protein product: CASSRVSLNSNQPQHF.

This clone has more than one count but fewer than ten. The chain couples TRBV19 to TRBJ1-6; D unclear. V was cut by 7 bases and J by 7 bases, with 17 bases left in between. Germline assignment: CDR1 LNHDA and CDR2 SQIVND (reference sequence). The length of the CDR3 is 15 residues. Written as DNA, the CDR3 is TGTGCCAGTACCCCTGGGCCCTTCCCGAATTCACCCCTCCACTTT. Translated, it gives CASTPGPFPNSPLHF.

J is TRBJ1-4 and V is TRBV5-1; a weak D match, TRBD1 (5 bases). The V gene's germline CDR1 is SGHRS and CDR2 YFSETQ. V lost 2 bases and J lost 5, with 13 bases in between. This CDR3 is built from 15 residues. CDR3: CASSLGDGRNEKLFF. For the CDR3, the DNA is TGCGCCAGCAGCTTAGGGGACGGGAGAAATGAAAAACTGTTTTTT.

The chain links TRBV6-5 to TRBJ1-2, with D possibly TRBD1 on 6 matching bases. Germline values: CDR1 MNHEY, CDR2 SVGAGI. CDR3 length: 15 amino acids. Deletions cut 6 bases from V and 0 bases from J, with 14 bases between. CDR3 loop: CASSPSGVANYGYTF. The DNA for the CDR3 is TGTGCCAGCAGCCCCTCAGGGGTCGCTAACTATGGCTACACCTTC.

CDR3 sequence: CASSPSGNYNEQFF. The CDR3 DNA follows: TGTGCCAGCAGCCCTAGCGGTAACTACAATGAGCAGTTCTTC. The chain recombines TRBV7-8 with TRBJ2-1; TRBD2 agrees at 7 bases. The V segment lost 5 bases and the J segment 3 bases; nucleotides outside the gene matches: 4. CDR1 is SGHVS and CDR2 is FQNEAQ in the germline V gene. The CDR3 is made up of 14 amino acids. Variable domain in full (rest from reference TRBV7-8 and TRBJ2-1): GAGVSQSPRYKVAKRGQDVALRCDPISGHVSLFWYQQALGQGPEFLTYFQNEAQLDKSGLPSDRFFAERPEGSVSTLKIQRTQQEDSAVYLCASSPSGNYNEQFFGPGTRLTVL.